This T cell receptor beta chain was sequenced for a study of cytomegalovirus exposure and HLA in healthy donors. Study results and caveats: Common viral pathogens (according to a later analysis) appeared linked to several of the most significant clusters. The study listed under 200 cytomegalovirus-associated TCR beta chains.

V was shortened by 10 bases and J by 8 bases, with 20 bases between the two germline ends. Germline CDR1 is LNHDA and CDR2 is SQIVND (reference sequence). CDR3 length: 14 residues. Researchers ran the PCR with 60 Vbeta and 13 Jbeta primers. Libraries were prepared by immunoSEQ multiplex PCR; TCRdb keeps only in-frame clonotypes and omits some of them. The sample has about 57,000 clones, about three quarters seen once; the top ten hold over 8%. Turning to this clone: Its antigen remains unknown.

This sequence was found in a woman aged 45-59 years in good health and CMV-seronegative. The rearrangement uses TRBV19 and TRBJ1-4; perhaps TRBD1 as D (5 bases). Sequencing used PBMCs. In DNA, the CDR3 is TGTGCCACTTCCCGGGAGAGGGGAGGAGAAAAACTGTTTTTT. Amino acids: CATSRERGGEKLFF.